The T cell receptor (beta chain) under discussion was sequenced for a study of neurological immune-mediated disorders. The starting material, 2 million PBMCs stored at -80 C, gave rise to the unsorted libraries. Ten or more counts support this clonotype. As yet, its antigen is unknown. Study-wide findings and caveats: Whereas HTLV-1-associated myelopathy showed the most TCR clonal expansion, multiple sclerosis showed the least, with levels below those of healthy controls.

This CDR3 is 15 amino acids long. V shed 5 bases and J shed 3 bases, with 17 bases lying between them. Germline V gives CDR1 MNHNS, CDR2 SASEGT. cDNA was made by 5'RACE with 10-nucleotide random UMIs. Using its own MiXCR run on the 5' RACE reads, TCRdb lists one record per CDR3 protein. Of about 27,000 distinct CDR3 sequences in the sample, under 25% are singletons; the top ten hold around 15%. Sequences were obtained from PBMCs. This clonotype originated in a woman aged 55-75 years in good health. The chain recombines TRBV6-1 with TRBJ2-7; D is possibly TRBD2 (6 bases). The CDR3 nucleotides read TGTGCCAGCAGTAGTCCCCGCGGAGGGGACTACGAGCAGTACTTC. Its protein product is CASSSPRGGDYEQYF.